Sequencing of this T cell receptor (beta chain) was carried out in a study of T-cell reconstitution after alpha-beta-depleted transplantation in children. Concerning this clonotype itself: Antigen unknown. One end of the junction is discordant with germline, which a read error may explain.

The CDR3 runs to 12 residues. Study-level points and caveats: When one year had passed after transplant, most T-cell counts and diversity came from newly produced T cells.

Preparation of the TCRbeta library used unique molecular identifiers. MiXCR, run by TCRdb on the PCR reads, gives a single entry per CDR3 protein. The repertoire consists of hundreds of thousands of distinct CDR3 sequences, with about 17% occurring once and the leading ten covering 25% to 30%. This sequence joins TRBV12-3 or TRBV12-4 and TRBJ2-3, with 10 bases aligning to TRBD2. The sequenced sample was PBMCs, mostly from graft donor cells, obtained 360 days after TCRalphabeta/CD19-depleted stem cell transplant. The sequence came from a boy in the first two years of life who had a stem cell transplant for Wiskott-Aldrich syndrome, so the T cells may come from the graft donor. CDR3 region: CASSRSGRAANF. CDR3 in DNA: TGTGCCAGCAGTCGAAGCGGGAGGGCCGCGAATTTT.